These 26 T cell receptor beta chains were sequenced from one sample in a study of blood T cell repertoires in COVID-19. Profiling relied on immunoSEQ multiplex PCR, and the TCRdb table lists in-frame clones only, not all of them. The profile covers roughly 410,000 clones, with about 89% appearing a single time and 0.95% to 1.5% taken by the ten largest. The sequenced sample was peripheral blood. The source of these receptors is a man aged 40-50 years with acute or convalescent COVID-19.

Comment on this clone: Other nucleotide sequences from this sample produce the same CDR3. The CDR3 DNA reads TGTGCCAGCAGTTACTCGGGACAGGGGACCTACGAGCAGTACTTC. Translating gives CASSYSGQGTYEQYF. This sequence joins TRBV6-5 and TRBJ2-7; TRBD1 agrees at 10 bases. CDR1 MNHEY and CDR2 SVGAGI come from the germline V gene. V shed 0 bases and J 2 bases; nucleotides not matched to a gene: 1. This CDR3 has 15 amino acids.

This clone was picked up one time. This sequence joins TRBV28 and TRBJ2-4; 12 positions agree with TRBD2. CDR1 is MDHEN, CDR2 SYDVKM, per germline. This CDR3 contains 18 residues. V lost 3 bases and J lost 5; bases outside the gene matches: 11. This CDR3 reads CASSFIGLAGGPENIQYF. The CDR3 DNA sequence: TGTGCCAGCAGTTTTATCGGGCTAGCGGGAGGGCCAGAAAACATTCAGTACTTC.

The chain couples TRBV5-6 to TRBJ1-5; D is unresolved. Germline V gene data show CDR1 as SGHDT and CDR2 as YYEEEE. The CDR3 length is 13 residues. V lost 2 bases and J 5 bases, leaving 8 bases between the germline ends. The CDR3 DNA sequence: TGTGCCAGCAGCTTATCCCGGGATCAGCCCCAGCATTTT. Protein product: CASSLSRDQPQHF.

In regard to this clone: At one boundary the junction diverges from the germline segment, which might be a read error. The chain uses TRBV7-7 and TRBJ1-1; D call uncertain. The CDR3 extends over 13 amino acids. Looked up from germline, CDR1 is SSHAT and CDR2 is FNYEAQ (reference sequence). CDR3 in DNA: TGTGCTAGCAGCTTAACGCCGGACACTGAAGCTTTCTTT. Translating gives CASSLTPDTEAFF.

The V gene is TRBV6-5, the J gene TRBJ1-2, with 8 bases fitting TRBD1. J gave up 4 bases and V 6 bases, and 7 bases lay outside the gene matches. There are 14 residues in the CDR3. Germline V gives CDR1 MNHEY, CDR2 SVGAGI. CDR3 nucleotide sequence: TGTGCCAGCAGGGGAACAGGGGGTAGCTATGGCTACACCTTC. As protein: CASRGTGGSYGYTF.

V gene TRBV28 combines with J gene TRBJ1-5; TRBD1 matches at 8 bases. The V gene's germline CDR1 is MDHEN and CDR2 SYDVKM. This CDR3 is built from 15 residues. The ends lost 2 bases at V and 2 bases at J; junction bases unmatched: 2. CDR3 bases: TGTGCCAGCAGTTTAGCGGACAGGGGCAATCAGCCCCAGCATTTT. Translated, it gives CASSLADRGNQPQHF.

The rearrangement links TRBV7-9 to TRBJ1-2; 7 bases line up with TRBD1. The CDR3 runs 18 residues. The germline V gene encodes CDR1 SEHNR and CDR2 FQNEAQ (reference sequence). With 4 bases clipped from V and 5 bases from J, the junction kept 19 bases outside the gene matches. Here the CDR3 DNA reads TGTGCCAGCAGCTCTTATAGGGCCCAGACAGGGAGGTTTTATGGCTACACCTTC. The encoded protein is CASSSYRAQTGRFYGYTF. Complete variable domain (other parts from reference TRBV7-9 and TRBJ1-2): DTGVSQNPRHKITKRGQNVTFRCDPISEHNRLYWYRQTLGQGPEFLTYFQNEAQLEKSRLLSDRFSAERPKGSFSTLEIQRTEQGDSAMYLCASSSYRAQTGRFYGYTFGSGTRLTVV.

V is TRBV7-9 and J is TRBJ1-1, with 9 nucleotides matching TRBD1. The CDR3 consists of 17 residues. V lost 5 bases, J lost 1 base, and 11 bases stayed unmatched. The V gene's germline CDR1 is SEHNR and CDR2 FQNEAQ (reference sequence). This CDR3 is CASSNRDRVGRNTEAFF. DNA for the CDR3: TGTGCCAGCAGCAACCGGGACAGGGTCGGAAGGAACACTGAAGCTTTCTTT.

About this clone: This sample also contains other DNA sequences that code for the same CDR3. The rearrangement uses TRBV29-1 and TRBJ1-3; no reliable D call. The germline CDR1 and CDR2 sequences are SQVTM and ANQGSEA. The CDR3 extends over 13 amino acids. Trimming took off 4 bases at V and 3 bases at J, with 10 bases between the two ends. CDR3 residues: CSVVGGSGNTIYF. In nucleotides, the CDR3 is TGCAGCGTTGTTGGCGGTAGTGGAAACACCATATATTTT.

The rearrangement joins TRBV6-9 to TRBJ1-5; 10 bases are shared with TRBD1. V was clipped by 7 bases and J by 4 bases; unmatched bases: 10. Germline CDR1 reads MNHGY; CDR2 reads SVAAGI. This CDR3 region has 16 residues. CDR3 in DNA: TGTGCCAGCACCACGGGACAGGGGTTTCGGAATCAGCCCCAGCATTTT. This translates into CASTTGQGFRNQPQHF.

The rearrangement joins TRBV6-4 to TRBJ1-2; D possibly corresponds to TRBD1 (5 bases). Germline V gene sequence: CDR1 MRHNA, CDR2 SNTAGT. This CDR3 contains 14 residues. Deletions cut 6 bases from V and 3 bases from J, with 14 bases between. Here the CDR3 reads CASRPGPSDYGYTF. CDR3 nucleotide sequence: TGTGCCAGCAGGCCAGGGCCCAGCGACTATGGCTACACCTTC.

This clone was counted once. The chain joins TRBV11-2 to TRBJ1-6; weak D call: TRBD1 (6 bases). The CDR3 has 15 residues. Trimming stripped 4 bases from V and 15 bases from J, with 22 bases between. Germline loops: CDR1 SGHAT, CDR2 FQNNGV. CDR3 nucleotides: TGTGCCAGCAGCTCATCGGGGGGCGGGTTACGGCTCCTCCACTTT. Its protein product is CASSSSGGGLRLLHF.

This chain joins TRBV7-2 and TRBJ2-2, with no clear D. The CDR3 is 17 amino acids. V was trimmed by 1 base and J by 0 bases, leaving 12 bases between them. CDR1 and CDR2 (germline): SGHTA, FQGNSA. The CDR3 DNA reads as TGTGCCAGCAGCTTAGATTCGGGTAGCCCGAACACCGGGGAGCTGTTTTTT. Amino acid sequence: CASSLDSGSPNTGELFF.

The chain links TRBV10-3 to TRBJ1-2; D gene unclear. Trimming shortened V by 0 bases and J by 4 bases, and 21 bases separated the two germline ends. In germline, CDR1 is ENHRY, CDR2 SYGVKD. The length of the CDR3 is 18 residues. In nucleotides, the CDR3 is TGTGCCATCAGTGAGTCGATAACCCTTCAGCGGGGATCCTATGGCTACACCTTC. Translation: CAISESITLQRGSYGYTF.

This rearrangement joins TRBV28 to TRBJ2-1, with TRBD1 identical over 8 bases. The CDR3 is made up of 13 amino acids. With V trimmed by 6 bases and J by 5 bases, 3 bases remained unmatched. Germline V gives CDR1 MDHEN, CDR2 SYDVKM. Written as DNA, the CDR3 is TGTGCCAGCAGGTTGACAGGGGACAATGAGCAGTTCTTC. Its translation: CASRLTGDNEQFF.

The CDR3 region has the DNA TGTGCCAGCAGTTCGGACAGGGCGCTAGTAGGCTACACCTTC. It encodes CASSSDRALVGYTF. This sequence joins TRBV6-5 and TRBJ1-2; 8 nucleotides align to TRBD1. The CDR3 runs 14 residues. Looked up from germline, CDR1 is MNHEY and CDR2 is SVGAGI. V gave up 4 bases and J gave up 8 bases; unmatched junction bases: 9.

The chain couples TRBV4-3 to TRBJ1-4; D gene unclear. The CDR3 is made up of 15 amino acids. V shed 3 bases and J shed 5 bases, with 13 bases lying between them. Looked up from germline, CDR1 is LGHNA and CDR2 is YSLEER. CDR3 region: CASSQNGRVNEKLFF. In DNA, the CDR3 is TGCGCCAGCAGCCAGAACGGGCGGGTCAATGAAAAACTGTTTTTT.

The chain couples TRBV20-1 to TRBJ2-7; D is unresolved. The germline V gene has CDR1 DFQATT and CDR2 SNEGSKA (reference sequence). Trimming removed 7 bases from V and 0 bases from J, with 7 bases in between. This CDR3 has 11 residues. The CDR3 DNA reads TGCAGTGTCTACAGCTCCTACGAGCAGTACTTC. Protein: CSVYSSYEQYF.

This clone came up once. V usage is TRBV6-5 and J usage is TRBJ2-5; TRBD2 aligns across 7 bases. This CDR3 comprises 15 residues. Germline assignment: CDR1 MNHEY and CDR2 SVGAGI. J lost 5 bases, V lost 1 base, and 7 bases had no gene match. CDR3 sequence: CASSYYAGARETQYF. The DNA of the CDR3 is TGTGCCAGCAGTTACTACGCGGGAGCGCGGGAGACCCAGTACTTC.

The chain combines TRBV6-4 with TRBJ1-1, with TRBD1 identical over 10 bases. V was pared by 8 bases and J by 0 bases, with 12 bases of the junction left unmatched. This CDR3 contains 17 residues. Germline V gene lookup returns CDR1 MRHNA and CDR2 SNTAGT. Here the CDR3 reads CASVPRDRGQMNTEAFF. Here the CDR3 DNA reads TGTGCCAGCGTCCCCCGGGACAGGGGACAAATGAACACTGAAGCTTTCTTT.

V usage is TRBV7-2 and J usage is TRBJ2-2, with a tentative D call TRBD2 (5 bases). The CDR3 is made up of 14 amino acids. Germline V gene sequence: CDR1 SGHTA, CDR2 FQGNSA. Trimming shortened V by 5 bases and J by 6 bases, and 13 bases separated the two germline ends. The CDR3 DNA follows: TGTGCCAGCAGCCTGGAGGCTGGGCCCGGGGAGCTGTTTTTT. Its translation: CASSLEAGPGELFF.

J is TRBJ1-2 and V is TRBV5-1; D perhaps matches TRBD1 (6 bases). V lost 4 bases and J lost 1, with 20 bases in between. CDR1 and CDR2 from the germline V gene are SGHRS and YFSETQ. The CDR3 sequence is 17 residues long. CDR3 sequence (DNA): TGCGCCAGCAGCGGGGATTGGAAGGGACACGGTAACTATGGCTACACCTTC. Translating gives CASSGDWKGHGNYGYTF.

CDR3 sequence reads: CASSERGRTGNQPQHF. CDR3 sequence (DNA): TGTGCCAGCAGTGAACGCGGGAGGACGGGCAATCAGCCCCAGCATTTT. V and J are TRBV6-4 and TRBJ1-5, with D unresolved. Trimming shortened V by 3 bases and J by 2 bases, and 14 bases separated the two germline ends. CDR1 and CDR2 from the germline V gene are MRHNA and SNTAGT. The CDR3 length is 16 residues.

The chain combines TRBV19 with TRBJ1-2, with a weak D call TRBD1 (6 bases). The CDR3 spans 14 residues. Looked up from germline, CDR1 is LNHDA and CDR2 is SQIVND (reference sequence). Trimming left V 8 bases short and J 4 bases short, with 17 bases between. The CDR3 DNA sequence: TGTGCCAGTGCTGAAGCGACAGGCATCTATGGCTACACCTTC. It is translated as CASAEATGIYGYTF. Drawing the rest from reference TRBV19 and TRBJ1-2, the complete variable domain is DGGITQSPKYLFRKEGQNVTLSCEQNLNHDAMYWYRQDPGQGLRLIYYSQIVNDFQKGDIAEGYSVSREKKESFPLTVTSAQKNPTAFYLCASAEATGIYGYTFGSGTRLTVV.

This chain joins TRBV10-3 and TRBJ1-2; 9 bases map to TRBD1. V gave up 8 bases and J gave up 3 bases; unmatched junction bases: 10. This CDR3 is built from 15 residues. Germline V gene data show CDR1 as ENHRY and CDR2 as SYGVKD. For the CDR3, the DNA is TGTGCCATCGGGGGGACAGGGTCTGTCGACTATGGCTACACCTTC. This sequence encodes CAIGGTGSVDYGYTF.

This chain links TRBV9 with TRBJ1-6; 8 bases are shared with TRBD1. CDR1 and CDR2 from the germline V gene are SGDLS and YYNGEE. The CDR3 loop spans 14 amino acids. V trimming: 6 bases; J trimming: 6 bases; junction bases outside the gene matches: 5. The DNA of the CDR3 is TGTGCCAGCACCCCGGGACAGGCTAATTCACCCCTCCACTTT. It specifies CASTPGQANSPLHF.